This TCR beta chain appears in the sequencing data of a study of T cells expressing NK-cell markers (TCRdb year 2020). Some background on the complete study: Three sorted T-cell subsets (CD3+CD56+NKG2C+, CD3+CD56+NKG2C- and CD3+CD56-NKG2C+) from about 8 donors had their TCR beta-chain repertoires profiled. Sequencing of the libraries produced 2 x 150 bp reads on Illumina HiSeq 2000/2500, MiSeq or NextSeq. Seven of the eight sequenced donors were HCMV-seropositive and one was HCMV-seronegative. The study sequenced eight donors, all healthy volunteers chosen at random: three men and five women. What the research found in general, with its limitations: In five to seven donors, the dominant CD3+CD56+NKG2C+ clonotypes were found to rank among the top 10 CD8+ clonotypes and to make up about 1.0-7.5% of CD8+ T cells. Whether the expanded NKG2C-expressing T cell clones were specific for HCMV antigens remained unclear. Those dominant clonotypes were again the most abundant among CD3+CD56-NKG2C+ cells in a few donors, at about 28.3-65%.

HCMV-specific IgG was detected in serum with a commercial ELISA kit to determine HCMV serostatus. Ficoll density gradient centrifugation was used to isolate peripheral blood mononuclear cells from blood. Sequenced using an Illumina HiSeq 2000. The TCR beta cDNA libraries were made using 5'RACE template switching, a step that added both a universal primer site and unique molecular identifiers. Synthesis of cDNA was primed from the TCR beta constant segment and was followed by two consecutive PCR amplification steps. The published analysis was carried out like this. MIGEC handled demultiplexing of the reads and grouping by UMI, while MiTCR was used to assemble and quantify clonotypes. To remove erroneous sequences, TCR cDNA sequences were retained only when supported by two or more reads. Downstream repertoire analysis used the tcR package, and clonotypes were matched across fractions by CDR3 nucleotide sequence plus V segment. VDJmatch was used to annotate antigen specificity against VDJdb, with one amino acid substitution in CDR3 allowed. Reprocessed by TCRdb, the reads give a single entry per CDR3 protein sequence, without DNA. For this entry, the V and J calls and clone size follow TCRdb and not the study's own pipeline. This sample's clone table shows hundreds of thousands of distinct CDR3 sequences. 5.2% of the sample rests with the top ten.

CDR1 and CDR2 are drawn from the germline V gene: SNHLY, FYNNEI. The CDR3 runs 13 residues from the cysteine to the phenylalanine. The nucleotide record is missing. Of note for this clonotype: The clone's antigen remains unknown.

The sample comprised blood T cells: a sorted CD56 or NKG2C T cell subset, CD4+ or CD8+ T cells, or bulk PBMC T cells (not recorded which). The V and J genes are TRBV2 and TRBJ2-7; the D call from TCRdb, TRBD1, cannot be confirmed without DNA. This TCR derives from a man aged 18-75 years in good health. The CDR3 sequence is CASTGTPVTEQYF.